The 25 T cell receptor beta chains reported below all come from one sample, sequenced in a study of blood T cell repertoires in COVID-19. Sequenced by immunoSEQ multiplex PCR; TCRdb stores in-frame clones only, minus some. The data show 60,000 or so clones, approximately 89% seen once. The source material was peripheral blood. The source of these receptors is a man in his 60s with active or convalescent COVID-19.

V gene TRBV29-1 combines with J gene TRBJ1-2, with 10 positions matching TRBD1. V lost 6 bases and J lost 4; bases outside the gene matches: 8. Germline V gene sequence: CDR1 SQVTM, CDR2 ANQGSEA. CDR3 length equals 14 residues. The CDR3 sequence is CSVRGGDRGYGYTF. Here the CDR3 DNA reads TGCAGCGTACGCGGCGGGGACAGGGGCTATGGCTACACCTTC.

CDR3 coding DNA: TGTGCCAGCAGTCGACGGACTAGCGGGAGGGCCAATGAGCAGTTCTTC. It translates to CASSRRTSGRANEQFF. This chain uses TRBV6-6 with TRBJ2-1; 15 bases are a match to TRBD2. The V and J ends lost 5 bases and 6 bases, in that order; junction bases with no gene match: 5. This CDR3 spans 16 amino acids. CDR1 and CDR2 (germline): MNHNY, SVGAGI (reference sequence).

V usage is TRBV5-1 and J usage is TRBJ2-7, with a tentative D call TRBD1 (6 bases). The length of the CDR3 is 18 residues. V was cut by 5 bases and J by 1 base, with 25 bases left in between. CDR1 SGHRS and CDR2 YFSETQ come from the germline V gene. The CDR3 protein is CASRHRSTTGPGSYEQYF. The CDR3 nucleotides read TGCGCCAGCAGACACCGAAGCACGACAGGCCCGGGGTCCTACGAGCAGTACTTC. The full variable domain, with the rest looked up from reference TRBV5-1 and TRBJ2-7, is KAGVTQTPRYLIKTRGQQVTLSCSPISGHRSVSWYQQTPGQGLQFLFEYFSETQRNKGNFPGRFSGRQFSNSRSEMNVSTLELGDSALYLCASRHRSTTGPGSYEQYFGPGTRLTVT.

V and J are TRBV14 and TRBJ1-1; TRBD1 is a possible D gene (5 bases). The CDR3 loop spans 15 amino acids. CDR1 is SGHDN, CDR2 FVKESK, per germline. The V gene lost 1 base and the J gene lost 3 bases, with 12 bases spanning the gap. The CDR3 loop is CASSQVSGRYTEAFF. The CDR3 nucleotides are TGTGCCAGCAGCCAAGTTTCAGGGAGGTACACTGAAGCTTTCTTT.

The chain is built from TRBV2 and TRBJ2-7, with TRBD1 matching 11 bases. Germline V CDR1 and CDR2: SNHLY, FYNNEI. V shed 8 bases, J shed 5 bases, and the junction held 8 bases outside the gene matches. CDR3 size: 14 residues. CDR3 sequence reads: CASQGTGGVNEQYF. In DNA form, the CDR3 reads TGTGCCAGCCAGGGGACAGGGGGTGTCAACGAGCAGTACTTC.

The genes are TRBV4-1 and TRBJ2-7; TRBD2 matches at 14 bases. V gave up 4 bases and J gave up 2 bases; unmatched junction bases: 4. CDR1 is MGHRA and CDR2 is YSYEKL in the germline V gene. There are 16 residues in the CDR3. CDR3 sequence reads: CASSPTTSGRAYEQYF. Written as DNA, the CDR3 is TGCGCCAGCAGCCCCACGACTAGCGGGAGGGCCTACGAGCAGTACTTC.

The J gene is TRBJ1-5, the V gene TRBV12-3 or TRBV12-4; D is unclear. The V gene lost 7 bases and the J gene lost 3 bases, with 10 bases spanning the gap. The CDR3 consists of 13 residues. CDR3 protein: CASKRGYNQPQHF. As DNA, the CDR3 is TGTGCCAGCAAACGGGGTTACAATCAGCCCCAGCATTTT.

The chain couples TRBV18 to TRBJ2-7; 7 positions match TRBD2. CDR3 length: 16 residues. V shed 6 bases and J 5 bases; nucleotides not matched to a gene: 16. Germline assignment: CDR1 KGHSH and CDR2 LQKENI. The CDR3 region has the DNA TGTGCCAGCTCCCGGGGGAGGGAGTCGGCCGTGGACGAGCAGTACTTC. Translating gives CASSRGRESAVDEQYF.

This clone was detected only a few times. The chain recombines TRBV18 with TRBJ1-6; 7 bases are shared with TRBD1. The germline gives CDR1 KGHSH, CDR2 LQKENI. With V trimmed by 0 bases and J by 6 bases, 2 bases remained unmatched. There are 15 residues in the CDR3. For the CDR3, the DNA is TGTGCCAGCTCACCACCTTCAGGGGGTAATTCACCCCTCCACTTT. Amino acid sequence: CASSPPSGGNSPLHF.

CDR3 sequence (DNA): TGTGCCAGCAGCCTTGGGGGGTACCAAGAGACCCAGTACTTC. Protein sequence: CASSLGGYQETQYF. The chain combines TRBV5-4 with TRBJ2-5, with D perhaps TRBD2 (6 bases). Germline V lookup: CDR1 SGHNT, CDR2 YYREEE (reference sequence). The CDR3 spans 14 residues. Trimming pared 4 bases from V and 0 bases from J, leaving 10 bases between. Based on the CDR3 plus reference TRBV5-4 and TRBJ2-5, the full variable domain is ETGVTQSPTHLIKTRGQQVTLRCSSQSGHNTVSWYQQALGQGPQFIFQYYREEENGRGNFPPRFSGLQFPNYSSELNVNALELDDSALYLCASSLGGYQETQYFGPGTRLLVL.

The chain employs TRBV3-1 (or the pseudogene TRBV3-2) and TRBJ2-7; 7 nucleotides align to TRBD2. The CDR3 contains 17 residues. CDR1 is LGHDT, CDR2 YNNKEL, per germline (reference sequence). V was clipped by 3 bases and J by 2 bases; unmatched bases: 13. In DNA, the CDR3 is TGTGCCAGCAGCCAGACCCTACCCAGCGGGATCCCCTACGAGCAGTACTTC. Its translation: CASSQTLPSGIPYEQYF.

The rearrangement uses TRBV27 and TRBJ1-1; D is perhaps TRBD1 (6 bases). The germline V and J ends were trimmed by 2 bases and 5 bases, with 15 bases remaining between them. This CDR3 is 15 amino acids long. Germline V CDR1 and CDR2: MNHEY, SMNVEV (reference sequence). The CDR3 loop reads CASSLVQGGRTEAFF. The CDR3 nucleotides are TGTGCCAGCAGTTTAGTACAGGGAGGGCGGACTGAAGCTTTCTTT.

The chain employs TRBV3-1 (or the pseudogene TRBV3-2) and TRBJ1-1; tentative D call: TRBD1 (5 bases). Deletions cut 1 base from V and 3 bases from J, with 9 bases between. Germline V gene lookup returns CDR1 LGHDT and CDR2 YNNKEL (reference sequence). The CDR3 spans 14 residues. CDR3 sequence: CASSQGWGDTEAFF. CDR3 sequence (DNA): TGTGCCAGCAGCCAAGGGTGGGGGGACACTGAAGCTTTCTTT.

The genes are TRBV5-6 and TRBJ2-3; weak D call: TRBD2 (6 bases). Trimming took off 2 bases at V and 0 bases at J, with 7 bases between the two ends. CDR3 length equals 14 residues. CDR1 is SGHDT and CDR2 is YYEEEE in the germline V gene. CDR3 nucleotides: TGTGCCAGCAGCTTCCTAGCGAGCACAGATACGCAGTATTTT. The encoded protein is CASSFLASTDTQYF. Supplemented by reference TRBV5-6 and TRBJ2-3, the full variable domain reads DAGVTQSPTHLIKTRGQQVTLRCSPKSGHDTVSWYQQALGQGPQFIFQYYEEEERQRGNFPDRFSGHQFPNYSSELNVNALLLGDSALYLCASSFLASTDTQYFGPGTRLTVL.

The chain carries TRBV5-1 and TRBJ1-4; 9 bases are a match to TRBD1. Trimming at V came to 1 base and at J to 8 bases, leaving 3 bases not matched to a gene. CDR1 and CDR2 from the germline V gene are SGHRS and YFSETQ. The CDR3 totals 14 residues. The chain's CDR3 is CASSLTGGNEKLFF. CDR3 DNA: TGCGCCAGCAGCTTGACAGGGGGCAACGAAAAACTGTTTTTT.

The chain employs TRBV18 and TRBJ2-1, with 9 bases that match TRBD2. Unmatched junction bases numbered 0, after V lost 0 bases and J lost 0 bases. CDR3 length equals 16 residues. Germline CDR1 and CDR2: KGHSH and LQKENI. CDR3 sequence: CASSPPSGGSYNEQFF. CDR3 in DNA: TGTGCCAGCTCACCACCTAGCGGGGGCTCCTACAATGAGCAGTTCTTC.

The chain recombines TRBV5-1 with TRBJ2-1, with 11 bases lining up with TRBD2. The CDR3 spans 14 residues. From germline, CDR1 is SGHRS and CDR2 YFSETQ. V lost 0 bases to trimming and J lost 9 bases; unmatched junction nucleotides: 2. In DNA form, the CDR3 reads TGCGCCAGCAGCTTGGAACTAGCGGGGGCTGAGCAGTTCTTC. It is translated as CASSLELAGAEQFF.

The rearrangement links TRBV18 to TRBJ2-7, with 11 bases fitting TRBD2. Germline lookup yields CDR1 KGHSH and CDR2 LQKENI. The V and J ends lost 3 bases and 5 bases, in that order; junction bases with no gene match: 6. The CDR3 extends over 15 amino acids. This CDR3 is CASSPSTLAGDEQYF. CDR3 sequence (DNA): TGTGCCAGCTCACCTAGTACACTAGCGGGAGACGAGCAGTACTTC.

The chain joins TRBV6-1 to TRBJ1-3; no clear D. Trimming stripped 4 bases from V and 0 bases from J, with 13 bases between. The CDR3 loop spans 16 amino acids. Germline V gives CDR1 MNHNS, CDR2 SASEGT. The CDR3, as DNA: TGTGCCAGCAGTGGATCGGGTTTTAACTCTGGAAACACCATATATTTT. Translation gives CASSGSGFNSGNTIYF.

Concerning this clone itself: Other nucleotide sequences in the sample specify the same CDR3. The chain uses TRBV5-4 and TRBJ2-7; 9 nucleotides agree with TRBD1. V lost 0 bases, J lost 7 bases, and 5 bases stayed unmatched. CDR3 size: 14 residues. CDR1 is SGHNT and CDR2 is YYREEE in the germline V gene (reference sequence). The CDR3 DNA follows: TGTGCCAGCAGCTTGGAACAGGGGGCCGGTGAGCAGTACTTC. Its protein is CASSLEQGAGEQYF.

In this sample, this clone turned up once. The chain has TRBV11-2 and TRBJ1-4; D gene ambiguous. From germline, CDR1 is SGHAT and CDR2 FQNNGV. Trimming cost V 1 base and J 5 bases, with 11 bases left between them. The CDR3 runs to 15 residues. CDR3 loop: CASSLVGTGNEKLFF. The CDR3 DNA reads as TGTGCCAGCAGCTTAGTGGGTACGGGGAATGAAAAACTGTTTTTT.

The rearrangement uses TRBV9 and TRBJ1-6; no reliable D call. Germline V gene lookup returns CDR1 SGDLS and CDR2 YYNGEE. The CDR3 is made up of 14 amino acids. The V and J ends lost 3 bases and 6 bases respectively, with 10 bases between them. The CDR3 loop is CASSGQASNSPLHF. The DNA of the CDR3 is TGTGCCAGCAGCGGTCAGGCTTCTAATTCACCCCTCCACTTT. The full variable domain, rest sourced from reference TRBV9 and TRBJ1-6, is DSGVTQTPKHLITATGQRVTLRCSPRSGDLSVYWYQQSLDQGLQFLIQYYNGEERAKGNILERFSAQQFPDLHSELNLSSLELGDSALYFCASSGQASNSPLHFGNGTRLTVT.

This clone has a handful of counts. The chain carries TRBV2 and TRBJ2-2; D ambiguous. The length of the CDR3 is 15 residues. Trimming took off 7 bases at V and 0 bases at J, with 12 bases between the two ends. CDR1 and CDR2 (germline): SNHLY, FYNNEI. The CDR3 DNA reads TGTGCCAGCAACCGAGGCTACCCGAACACCGGGGAGCTGTTTTTT. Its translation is CASNRGYPNTGELFF.

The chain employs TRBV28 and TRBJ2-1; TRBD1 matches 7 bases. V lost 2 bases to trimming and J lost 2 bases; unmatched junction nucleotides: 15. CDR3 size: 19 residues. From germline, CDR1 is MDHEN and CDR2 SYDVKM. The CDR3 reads CASSLTRTGPGQTYNEQFF. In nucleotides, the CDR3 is TGTGCCAGCAGTTTAACACGAACGGGACCGGGACAGACCTACAATGAGCAGTTCTTC.

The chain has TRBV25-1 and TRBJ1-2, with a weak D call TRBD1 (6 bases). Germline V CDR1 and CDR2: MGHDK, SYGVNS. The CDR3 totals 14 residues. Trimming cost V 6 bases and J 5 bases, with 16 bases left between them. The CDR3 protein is CASRDSTGRYGYTF. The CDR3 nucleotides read TGTGCCAGCAGGGACTCGACAGGAAGGTATGGCTACACCTTC.